Listed below are T cell receptor beta chains from one sample, sequenced in a study of blood T cell repertoires in COVID-19. Measured with immunoSEQ multiplex PCR; TCRdb has only the in-frame clones, and not every one. This table has roughly 200,000 clones, around nine tenths appearing once. The sequenced sample was peripheral blood. These receptors all stem from a man aged 55-75 years who had recovered from COVID-19. The conserved cysteine and the conserved F or W are not part of the CDR3 here. Each record gives: V gene, D gene, CDR3 protein. The D gene is left open where the match is weak.

>TRBV18|TRBD1
ASSPTSDRFHNEQF
>TRBV2|TRBD2
ASRRTPGLAGGISYNEQF
>TRBV6-5|NA
ASKARAADTQY
>TRBV15|NA
ATSSDSSSYNEQF
>TRBV19|NA
ASSTPGQYYEQY
>TRBV6-6|TRBD2
ASGETSGSRSDTQY
>TRBV18|TRBD2
ASSPPTGEGSYEQY
>TRBV5-4|NA
ASSLERLNTEAF
>TRBV7-2|NA
ASSSTASDTEAF
>TRBV9|NA
ASSEYNGELF
>TRBV6-6|TRBD1
ASSPGQGSEKLF
>TRBV11-2|TRBD1
ASSSDRGYGYT
>TRBV7-9|NA
ASSLQGTNSPLH
>TRBV2|TRBD1
ARTGTGNEQY
>TRBV28|TRBD1
ASSRDSSGANVLT
>TRBV6-5|TRBD2
ASSYTSGSYEQY
>TRBV11-2|TRBD2
ASSLNRLAGVTDTQY
>TRBV10-3|TRBD2
AISEPLIAGGPLLSSGANVLT
>TRBV6-5|TRBD2
ASSYSLAGNSYEQY
>TRBV29-1|NA
SVGIQGYNEKLF
>TRBV12-3/TRBV12-4|NA
ASSFYRGGGYT
>TRBV7-3|TRBD1
ASSLDRVWGYT
>TRBV2|TRBD1
ASSEREQQGAGYT
>TRBV7-3|TRBD2
ASSPGGSTDTQY
>TRBV19|NA
ASSLLTNYGYT
>TRBV6-2/TRBV6-3|NA
ASSPDGGVLQETQY
>TRBV2|NA
AGGPEEMAQY
>TRBV19|TRBD2
ASRAGLAGGNEQF
>TRBV5-4|TRBD1
AGRQGQRDTQY
>TRBV6-1|NA
ASSERAQGIGAYEQY
>TRBV2|NA
ASSYGVVGHNLNTQY
>TRBV4-2|NA
ASSQDLVGREQY
>TRBV5-1|NA
ASSGAGQLYGYT
>TRBV2|NA
ASSLRGGAGYT
>TRBV19|NA
ASTPNLGNQPQH
>TRBV30|NA
AWSVVGRGTGELF
>TRBV30|NA
AWIGDQPQH
>TRBV30|NA
ACTDPGLQNNEKLF
>TRBV5-1|NA
ASSPDPGPYEQY
>TRBV13|NA
ASSFQGFSGNTIY
>TRBV6-5|TRBD2
ASGEGGHETQY
>TRBV6-5|TRBD1
ASSYGDSLNSPLH
>TRBV29-1|NA
SVGEALTVETQY
>TRBV18|NA
ASSPPGQGTGYT
>TRBV7-9|TRBD2
ASSPRAGGSSYNEQF
>TRBV30|NA
AWNPGEGAF
>TRBV19|NA
ASHLGSSGNTIY
>TRBV5-5|NA
ASSLADSYGYT
>TRBV10-3|TRBD1
AIRPGTDTGELF
>TRBV30|NA
AWSDQGSWGNTIY
>TRBV24-1|TRBD2
ATSEAPSGNEQF